This TCR beta chain was captured by sequencing in a study of monozygotic twins with inflammatory bowel disease. Concerning this clonotype itself: Its antigen remains unknown.

From germline, CDR1 is SGHTA and CDR2 FQGNSA. This CDR3 has 14 amino acids. Study observations and caveats: Separate T cell subtypes could not be resolved from one another.

Nested PCRs of approximately 16 and 10 cycles, two in total, were run on TCRalpha and TCRbeta cDNA. After re-calling the 5' RACE reads, TCRdb lists one entry per CDR3 protein, DNA absent. The repertoire table contains about 300,000 distinct CDR3 sequences. The TCR sequence derives from a human donor with ulcerative colitis or Crohn's disease, or a healthy co-twin of an affected twin (not recorded which). Material for sequencing was blood. The chain has TRBV7-2 and TRBJ1-6. CDR3 protein: CASRPEFRTSPLHF.